The clone carrying this T cell receptor (beta chain) was found a few times. The antigen is unknown. The sample is drawn from a study of cytomegalovirus exposure and HLA in healthy donors. The study, taken as a whole, reports: Researchers catalogued about 150 TCR beta chains as cytomegalovirus-associated. A later analysis appeared to link common viral pathogens to several of the most significant clusters. CMV antigen specificity of a few CMV-associated chains was confirmed in vitro.

Trimming took off 4 bases at V and 11 bases at J, with 21 bases between the two ends. Germline V lookup: CDR1 GTSNPN, CDR2 SVGIG (reference sequence). The CDR3 is 14 residues long. It was with 60 Vbeta and 13 Jbeta primers that the PCR ran. Measured with immunoSEQ multiplex PCR; TCRdb has only the in-frame clones, and not every one. The table includes about 160,000 clones, around 76% detected once. Material: PBMCs. This sequence joins TRBV30 and TRBJ1-3; D is unresolved. The sequence was obtained from a woman aged 40 to 55 in good health and CMV-seronegative. The CDR3, as DNA: TGTGCCTGGACCTCTCAGCCGACTACCCAAGCCATATATTTT. Encoded protein: CAWTSQPTTQAIYF.